This T cell receptor beta chain was sequenced during a study of cytomegalovirus exposure and HLA in healthy donors. Study outcomes and limitations: Reported findings show TCR beta sequences accurately forecast HLA-A and HLA-B alleles in most subjects. According to an earlier analysis, most TCR beta V segments yielded productive rearrangements about 87% or about 30% of the time. An assumption of roughly uniform sequencing depth across donors underlay the presence/absence analyses.

On this clone: Its antigen remains unidentified.

CDR1 and CDR2 (germline): MDHEN, SYDVKM. V shed 11 bases and J 2 bases; nucleotides not matched to a gene: 9. The CDR3 extends over 13 amino acids. A multiplex PCR was run with 60 Vbeta primers and 13 Jbeta primers. Produced via immunoSEQ multiplex PCR; TCRdb's table is partial and in-frame only. In total, the table holds roughly 31,000 clones. The sequence derives from a man aged 25-45 years in good health and CMV-seronegative. Sample: PBMCs. The chain recombines TRBV28 with TRBJ2-7; 7 bases match TRBD2. The CDR3 DNA sequence: TGTGCCGCAGTGGGGGGGGGAACCTACGAGCAGTACTTC. The encoded protein is CAAVGGGTYEQYF.